This T cell receptor beta chain was found in a study of cytomegalovirus exposure and HLA in healthy donors. General study points: Later on, a genetic analysis was performed. It linked a missense variant in DCLRE1C with V- and J-gene trimming of TCR beta.

Remarks on this clone: The antigen remains undetermined.

This CDR3 has 19 residues. CDR1 and CDR2 (germline): MNHNS, SASEGT. Trimming removed 4 bases from V and 3 bases from J, with 22 bases in between. PCR was performed using 60 Vbeta and 13 Jbeta primers. Assay: immunoSEQ multiplex PCR; the TCRdb copy retains only in-frame clones and omits some. The sample's table shows over 200,000 clones. This TCR came from a woman in her twenties or thirties in good health and CMV-seropositive. Sample: PBMCs. The chain uses TRBV6-1 and TRBJ1-6, with D perhaps matching TRBD1 (6 bases). CDR3 sequence reads: CASSGPSVSRTVYNSPLHF. The DNA of the CDR3 is TGTGCCAGCAGTGGACCCAGTGTCTCCCGGACAGTCTATAATTCACCCCTCCACTTT.